This TCR beta chain was obtained from a study of blood T cells in healthy people across ages (dated by TCRdb to about 2015). Some background on the complete study: In model experiments, template switching captured roughly one uniquely barcoded TCR beta cDNA molecule for every two T cells. Age-related changes in TCR beta repertoire diversity were measured in the study by deep sequencing normalized with unique cDNA molecular identifiers. To avoid experimental bias, donors of different ages were randomly spread across the sequencing lanes. The donors were divided into four age groups: young (average roughly 15 years), middle-aged (around 41), aged (roughly 66) and long-lived (82). For two donors (one aged 18 to 30 and one aged 80 or older), the study analyzed two additional independent replicas of 1 million unique cDNA reads from the same blood draw.

Donors were under 40 systemically healthy Caucasian individuals from Russia aged about 6 to 100 years. About 9.1 milliliters of peripheral blood were collected from each donor into EDTA-treated Vacutainer tubes. Ficoll-Paque density-gradient centrifugation was used to isolate PBMCs, with at least 7 million per sample. Trizol reagent was used to extract total RNA from the PBMCs, yielding at least 6 micrograms per sample. Naive CD45RAhigh/CD27high T cell percentages were measured by flow cytometry on a PBMC aliquot from every donor. Library preparation was by 5' RACE. Reads for this sample came from an Illumina HiSeq 2500. A second PCR of roughly 7 to 11 cycles was performed with a sample-barcoded 5' primer and a J-beta primer mix. A unique molecular identifier was introduced onto each TCR beta cDNA molecule by a template-switch 5' adaptor carrying 12 random nucleotides. At least 2.5 million CDR3-containing paired-end reads were obtained from each sample. First-strand cDNA synthesis was performed from all RNA using the Mint cDNA synthesis kit, with priming by a TRBC-specific oligonucleotide. After uracil-DNA glycosylase treatment, a first 18-cycle PCR used universal primers M1SS and BC2_uni_R on all cDNA. As for how the authors treated the data: For normalization, 1 million high-quality reads, each with a distinct molecular identifier, were randomly selected from each sample. Reads sharing molecular identifiers were discarded rather than binned into consensus sequences. MiTCR, set to a Q25 quality threshold and the strictest error-elimination algorithm, was used for CDR3 identification, clonotype clustering and error correction. A nonparametric unseen species model with Euler transformation was used to estimate lower-bound total TCR beta diversity. TCRdb cleaned the public reads at Q25 with fastp, built clones with MiXCR and kept in-frame beta chains. CDR3 protein duplicates are merged, each entry listing the most common genes and DNA. TCRdb's processing, not the study's, gives the V and J calls here. The sample includes 550,000 to 650,000 distinct CDR3 sequences, with approximately 30% observed a single time. Together, the top ten hold 15% to 19% of the sample.

This clonotype occurred a few times. The antigen it binds to is not known. A much larger clone differs by one base, so this may be a read error. CDR1 and CDR2, per the germline V gene, are SGHRS and YFSETQ. After removal of 0 bases from V and 10 bases from J, the junction retains 18 bases not matched to a gene. The cysteine opens and the phenylalanine closes a CDR3 of 18 amino acids. Only CDR3 DNA remains: 54 bases, in frame from the first base. Summary of the overall study and its limitations: Donor CMV infection status was unknown, potentially confounding age-related changes in expanded clonotypes. Since profiling was done on bulk unsorted PBMCs, naive and antigen-experienced compartments could not be conclusively compared. Observed TCR beta diversity per million T cells fell roughly linearly with age, and a significant reduction was already apparent by age around 39. Compared with the aged group, more naive CD4+ T cells, fewer expanded clones and increased TCR diversity were shown by the long-lived group, suggesting age selection. Total diversity estimates from one million sequenced T cells were considered lower bounds and underestimates. Observed TCR beta diversity correlated strongly with the percentage of naive T cells measured by flow cytometry.

The chain is assembled from TRBV5-1 and TRBJ2-1; the junction holds 8 bases that match TRBD1. The sequenced sample consisted of blood. This clonotype was sampled from a woman of 80 years or more in good health. The CDR3 protein sequence reads: CASSLGWGSGTGTYEQFF. The DNA sequence reads TGCGCCAGCAGCTTGGGATGGGGTTCCGGGACAGGCACCTACGAGCAGTTCTTC. Outside the CDR3, residues come from the reference TRBV5-1 and TRBJ2-1 proteins, so the full variable domain is: KAGVTQTPRYLIKTRGQQVTLSCSPISGHRSVSWYQQTPGQGLQFLFEYFSETQRNKGNFPGRFSGRQFSNSRSEMNVSTLELGDSALYLCASSLGWGSGTGTYEQFFGPGTRLTVL.